One T cell receptor beta chain is described in this entry. These data belong to a study of T cell changes during pregnancy in multiple sclerosis. Assay: immunoSEQ multiplex PCR; the TCRdb copy retains only in-frame clones and omits some. The sample contains some 70,000 clones, around nine tenths of which appear only once. The TCR comes from a female donor in good health, enrolled as a control in a pregnancy study. The input for sequencing was CD4+ T cells from peripheral blood mononuclear cells, taken in the third trimester of pregnancy.

The CDR3 protein is CASSSSGGLTEAFF. In DNA, the CDR3 is TGTGCCAGCTCATCCTCCGGGGGGCTCACTGAAGCTTTCTTT. V usage is TRBV18 and J usage is TRBJ1-1, with D possibly being TRBD1 (6 bases). CDR3 length equals 14 residues. Looked up from germline, CDR1 is KGHSH and CDR2 is LQKENI. V lost 5 bases and J lost 4, with 14 bases in between.